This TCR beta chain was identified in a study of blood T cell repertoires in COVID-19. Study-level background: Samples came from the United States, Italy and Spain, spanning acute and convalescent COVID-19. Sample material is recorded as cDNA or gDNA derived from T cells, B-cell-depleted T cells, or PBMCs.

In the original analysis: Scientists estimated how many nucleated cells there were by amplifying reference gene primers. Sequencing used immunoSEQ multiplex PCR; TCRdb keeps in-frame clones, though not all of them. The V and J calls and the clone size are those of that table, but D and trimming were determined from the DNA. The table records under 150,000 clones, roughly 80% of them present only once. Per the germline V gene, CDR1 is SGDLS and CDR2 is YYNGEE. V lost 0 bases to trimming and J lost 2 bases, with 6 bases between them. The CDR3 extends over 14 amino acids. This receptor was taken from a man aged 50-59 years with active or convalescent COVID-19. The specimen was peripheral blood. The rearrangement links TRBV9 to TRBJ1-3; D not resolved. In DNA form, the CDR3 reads TGTGCCAGCAGCGTAGTGGCGGCTGGAAACACCATATATTTT. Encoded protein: CASSVVAAGNTIYF.